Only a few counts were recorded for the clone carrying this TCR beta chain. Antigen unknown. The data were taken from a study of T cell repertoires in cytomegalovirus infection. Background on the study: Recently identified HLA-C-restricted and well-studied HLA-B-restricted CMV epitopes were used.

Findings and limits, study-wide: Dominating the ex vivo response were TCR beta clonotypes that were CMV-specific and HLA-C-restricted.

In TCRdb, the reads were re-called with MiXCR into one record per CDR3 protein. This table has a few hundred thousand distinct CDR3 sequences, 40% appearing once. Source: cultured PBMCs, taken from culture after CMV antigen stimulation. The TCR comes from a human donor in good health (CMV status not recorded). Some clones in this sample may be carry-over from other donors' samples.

CDR3 nucleotides: TGTGCCAGCAGTTTTGTGGGGGGCGAAGAGACCCAGTACTTC. This gives the protein CASSFVGGEETQYF. The chain uses TRBV12-3 or TRBV12-4 and TRBJ2-5; D possibly uses TRBD1 or TRBD2 (6 bases each). The CDR3 extends over 14 amino acids. V gave up 3 bases and J gave up 3 bases, with 11 bases separating them.